This is a list of T cell receptor beta chains from one sample in a study of CD8 T cells in Susac syndrome. Each CDR3 protein gets one entry after TCRdb re-called the immunoSEQ multiplex PCR reads with MiXCR. Of more than 85,000 distinct CDR3 sequences in the sample, roughly 94% were seen once. The sample taken for sequencing was CD4+ T cells from PBMCs. Every receptor here comes from a human donor with Susac syndrome. CDR3s include the opening cysteine and the closing phenylalanine or tryptophan. Fields, in order: J gene, clone size, D gene, V gene, CDR3 protein, CDR3 DNA. The D gene is left open where the match is weak. The listing skips clone size in some rows; elsewhere it reads once, few, many or a size class.

j_call: TRBJ1-6; clone_size: NA; d_call: TRBD1; v_call: TRBV20-1; cdr3_aa: CSVTSQGGNSPLHF; cdr3_nt: TGCAGTGTTACTTCCCAGGGGGGGAATTCACCCCTCCACTTT
j_call: TRBJ1-6; clone_size: NA; d_call: NA; v_call: TRBV7-2; cdr3_aa: CASSLNRVGYRERTLHF; cdr3_nt: TGTGCCAGCAGCTTAAACCGGGTAGGGTACAGGGAGAGGACCCTCCACTTT
j_call: TRBJ2-3; clone_size: NA; d_call: NA; v_call: TRBV7-9; cdr3_aa: CAGRTFPSTDTQYF; cdr3_nt: TGTGCCGGACGGACTTTTCCTAGCACAGATACGCAGTATTTT
j_call: TRBJ2-3; clone_size: once; d_call: NA; v_call: TRBV29-1; cdr3_aa: CSVENGDTQYF; cdr3_nt: TGCAGCGTTGAAAATGGGGATACGCAGTATTTT
j_call: TRBJ1-5; clone_size: NA; d_call: TRBD1; v_call: TRBV19; cdr3_aa: CASSIGTGNNQPQHF; cdr3_nt: TGTGCCAGTAGTATCGGGACAGGGAATAATCAGCCCCAGCATTTT
j_call: TRBJ2-5; clone_size: NA; d_call: TRBD1; v_call: TRBV15; cdr3_aa: CATSGGTGGTQYF; cdr3_nt: TGTGCCACCAGCGGAGGGACAGGGGGGACCCAGTACTTC
j_call: TRBJ2-1; clone_size: once; d_call: NA; v_call: TRBV3-1; cdr3_aa: CASSPGPNNEQFF; cdr3_nt: TGTGCCAGCAGCCCCGGACCGAACAATGAGCAGTTCTTC
j_call: TRBJ2-5; clone_size: NA; d_call: TRBD1; v_call: TRBV7-2; cdr3_aa: CASSARDSPGETQYF; cdr3_nt: TGTGCCAGCAGCGCCCGGGACAGCCCGGGGGAGACCCAGTACTTC
j_call: TRBJ2-3; clone_size: NA; d_call: NA; v_call: TRBV5-4; cdr3_aa: CASSLVRTDTQYF; cdr3_nt: TGTGCCAGCAGCTTGGTGCGCACAGATACGCAGTATTTT
j_call: TRBJ2-1; clone_size: NA; d_call: TRBD1; v_call: TRBV29-1; cdr3_aa: CSVTGQGVYNEQFF; cdr3_nt: TGCAGCGTTACGGGACAGGGGGTCTACAATGAGCAGTTCTTC
j_call: TRBJ1-1; clone_size: NA; d_call: NA; v_call: TRBV7-6; cdr3_aa: CASSLGPVIVNTEAFF; cdr3_nt: TGTGCCAGCAGCTTAGGCCCGGTGATAGTGAACACTGAAGCTTTCTTT
j_call: TRBJ1-1; clone_size: NA; d_call: NA; v_call: TRBV19; cdr3_aa: CASSLRTTEAFF; cdr3_nt: TGTGCCAGTAGTCTCCGTACGACTGAAGCTTTCTTT
j_call: TRBJ1-3; clone_size: NA; d_call: TRBD1; v_call: TRBV5-1; cdr3_aa: CASSLLVGQGSGNTIYF; cdr3_nt: TGCGCCAGCAGTCTTCTCGTGGGACAGGGCTCTGGAAACACCATATATTTT